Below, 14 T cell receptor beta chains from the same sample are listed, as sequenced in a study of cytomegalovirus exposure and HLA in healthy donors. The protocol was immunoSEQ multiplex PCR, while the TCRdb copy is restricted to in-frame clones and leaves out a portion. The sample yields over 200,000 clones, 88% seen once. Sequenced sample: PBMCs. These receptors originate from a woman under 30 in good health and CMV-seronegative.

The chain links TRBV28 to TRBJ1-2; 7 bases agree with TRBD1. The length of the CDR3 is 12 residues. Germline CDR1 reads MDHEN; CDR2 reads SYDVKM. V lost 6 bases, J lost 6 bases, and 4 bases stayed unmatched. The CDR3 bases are TGTGCCAGCAGCACCGGGACAGATGGCTACACCTTC. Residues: CASSTGTDGYTF.

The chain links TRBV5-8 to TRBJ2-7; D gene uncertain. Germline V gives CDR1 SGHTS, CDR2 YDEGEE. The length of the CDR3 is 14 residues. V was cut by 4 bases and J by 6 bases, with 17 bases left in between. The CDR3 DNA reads TGTGCCAGCAGCCGACTTGTCTTAATGGCCGAGCAGTACTTC. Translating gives CASSRLVLMAEQYF.

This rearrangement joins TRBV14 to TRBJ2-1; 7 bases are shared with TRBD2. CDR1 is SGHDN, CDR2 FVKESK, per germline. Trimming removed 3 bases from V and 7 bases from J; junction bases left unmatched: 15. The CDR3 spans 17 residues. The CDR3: CASSQRWAGAPGNEQFF. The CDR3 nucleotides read TGTGCCAGCAGCCAGAGGTGGGCGGGAGCCCCGGGGAATGAGCAGTTCTTC.

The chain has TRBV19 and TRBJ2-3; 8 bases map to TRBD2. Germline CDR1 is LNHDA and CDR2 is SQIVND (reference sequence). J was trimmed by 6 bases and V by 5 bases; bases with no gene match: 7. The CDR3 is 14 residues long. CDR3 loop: CASSPGGGGDTQYF. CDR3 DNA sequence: TGTGCCAGTAGTCCCGGCGGCGGGGGGGATACGCAGTATTTT.

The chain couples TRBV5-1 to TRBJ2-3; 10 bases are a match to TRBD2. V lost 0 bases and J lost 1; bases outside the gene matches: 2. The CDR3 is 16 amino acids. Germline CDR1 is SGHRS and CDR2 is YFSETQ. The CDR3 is CASSLDLAGGTDTQYF. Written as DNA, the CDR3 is TGCGCCAGCAGCTTGGACCTAGCGGGAGGCACAGATACGCAGTATTTT.

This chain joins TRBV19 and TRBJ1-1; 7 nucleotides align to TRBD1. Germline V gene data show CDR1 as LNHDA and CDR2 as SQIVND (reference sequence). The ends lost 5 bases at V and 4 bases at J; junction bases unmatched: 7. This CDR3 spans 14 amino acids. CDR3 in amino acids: CASSVTGVPTEAFF. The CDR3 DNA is TGTGCCAGTAGTGTTACAGGGGTTCCCACTGAAGCTTTCTTT. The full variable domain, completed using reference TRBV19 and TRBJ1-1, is DGGITQSPKYLFRKEGQNVTLSCEQNLNHDAMYWYRQDPGQGLRLIYYSQIVNDFQKGDIAEGYSVSREKKESFPLTVTSAQKNPTAFYLCASSVTGVPTEAFFGQGTRLTVV.

This chain's CDR3 is CASSVRGGQDTQYF. The CDR3, as DNA: TGTGCCAGCAGTGTACGGGGGGGGCAAGATACGCAGTATTTT. The chain recombines TRBV6-4 with TRBJ2-3; 8 nucleotides agree with TRBD2. J lost 5 bases, V lost 4 bases, and 5 bases had no gene match. The germline gives CDR1 MRHNA, CDR2 SNTAGT. The CDR3 has 14 residues.

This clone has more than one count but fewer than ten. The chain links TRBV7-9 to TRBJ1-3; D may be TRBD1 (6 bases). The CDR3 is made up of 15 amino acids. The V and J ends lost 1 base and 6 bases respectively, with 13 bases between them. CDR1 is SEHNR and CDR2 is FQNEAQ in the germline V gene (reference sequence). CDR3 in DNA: TGTGCCAGCAGCTTAGGGGGGCTGGACCTAAACACCATATATTTT. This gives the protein CASSLGGLDLNTIYF.

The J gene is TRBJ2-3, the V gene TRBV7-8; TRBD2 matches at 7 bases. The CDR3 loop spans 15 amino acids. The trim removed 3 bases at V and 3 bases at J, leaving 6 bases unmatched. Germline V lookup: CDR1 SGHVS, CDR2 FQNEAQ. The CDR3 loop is CASSFQTGGTDTQYF. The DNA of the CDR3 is TGTGCCAGCAGCTTTCAAACGGGAGGTACAGATACGCAGTATTTT.

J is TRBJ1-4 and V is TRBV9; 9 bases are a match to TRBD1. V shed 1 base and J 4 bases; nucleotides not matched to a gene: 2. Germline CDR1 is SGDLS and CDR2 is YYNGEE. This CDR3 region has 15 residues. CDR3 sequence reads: CASSVRGQGNEKLFF. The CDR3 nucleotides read TGTGCCAGCAGCGTAAGGGGACAGGGTAATGAAAAACTGTTTTTT.

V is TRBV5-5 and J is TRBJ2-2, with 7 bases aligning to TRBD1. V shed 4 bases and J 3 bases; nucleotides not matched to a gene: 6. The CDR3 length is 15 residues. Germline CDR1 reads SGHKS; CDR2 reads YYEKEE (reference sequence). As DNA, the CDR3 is TGTGCCAGCAGCCCGGACAGGACATACACCGGGGAGCTGTTTTTT. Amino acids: CASSPDRTYTGELFF.

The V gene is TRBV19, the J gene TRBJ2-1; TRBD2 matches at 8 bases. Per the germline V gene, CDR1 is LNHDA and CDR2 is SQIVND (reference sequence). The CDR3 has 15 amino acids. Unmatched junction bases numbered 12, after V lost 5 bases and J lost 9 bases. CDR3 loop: CASSPPGLVPGEQFF. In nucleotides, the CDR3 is TGTGCCAGTAGTCCCCCGGGACTAGTTCCCGGTGAGCAGTTCTTC.

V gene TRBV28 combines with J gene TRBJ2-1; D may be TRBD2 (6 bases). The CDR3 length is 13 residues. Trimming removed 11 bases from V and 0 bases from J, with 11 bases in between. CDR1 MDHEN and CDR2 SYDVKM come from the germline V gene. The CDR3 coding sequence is TGTGCCCAGGGAGGCCTCTCCTACAATGAGCAGTTCTTC. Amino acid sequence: CAQGGLSYNEQFF.

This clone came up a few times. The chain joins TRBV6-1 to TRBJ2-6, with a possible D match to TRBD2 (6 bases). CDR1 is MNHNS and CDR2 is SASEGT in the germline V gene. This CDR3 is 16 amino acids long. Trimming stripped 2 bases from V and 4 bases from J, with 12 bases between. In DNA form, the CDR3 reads TGTGCCAGCAGTGAATTATCGGGGGAGGGGGCCAACGTCCTGACTTTC. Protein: CASSELSGEGANVLTF.